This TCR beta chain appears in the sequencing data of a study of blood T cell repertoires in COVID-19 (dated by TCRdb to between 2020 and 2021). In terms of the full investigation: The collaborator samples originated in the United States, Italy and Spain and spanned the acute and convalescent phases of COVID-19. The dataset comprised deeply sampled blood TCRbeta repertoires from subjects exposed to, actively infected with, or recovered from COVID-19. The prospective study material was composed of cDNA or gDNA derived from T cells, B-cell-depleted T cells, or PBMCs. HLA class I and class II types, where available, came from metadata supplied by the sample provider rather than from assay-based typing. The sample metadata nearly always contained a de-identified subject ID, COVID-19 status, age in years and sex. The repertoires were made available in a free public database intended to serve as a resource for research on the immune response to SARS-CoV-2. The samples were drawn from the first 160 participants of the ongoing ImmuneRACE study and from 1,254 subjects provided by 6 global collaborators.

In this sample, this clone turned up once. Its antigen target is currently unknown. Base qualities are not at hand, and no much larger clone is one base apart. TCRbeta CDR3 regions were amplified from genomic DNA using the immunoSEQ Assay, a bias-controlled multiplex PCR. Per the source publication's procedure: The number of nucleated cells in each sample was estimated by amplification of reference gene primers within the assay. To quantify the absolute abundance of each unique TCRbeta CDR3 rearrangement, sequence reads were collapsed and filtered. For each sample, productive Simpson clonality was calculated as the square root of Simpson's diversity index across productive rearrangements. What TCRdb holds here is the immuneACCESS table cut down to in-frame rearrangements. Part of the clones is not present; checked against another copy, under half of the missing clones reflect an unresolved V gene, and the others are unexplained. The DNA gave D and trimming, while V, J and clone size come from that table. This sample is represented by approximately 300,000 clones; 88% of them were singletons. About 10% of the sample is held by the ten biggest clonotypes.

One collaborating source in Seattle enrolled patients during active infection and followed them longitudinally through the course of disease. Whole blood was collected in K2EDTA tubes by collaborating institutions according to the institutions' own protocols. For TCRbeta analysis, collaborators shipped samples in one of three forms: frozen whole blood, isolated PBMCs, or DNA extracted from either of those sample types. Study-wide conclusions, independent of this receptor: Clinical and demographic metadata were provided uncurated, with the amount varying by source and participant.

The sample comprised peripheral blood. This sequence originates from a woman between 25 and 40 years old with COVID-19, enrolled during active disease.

The CDR3 protein sequence reads: CASSLEGRVGYEQYF. In nucleotides, the sequence is TGTGCCAGCAGCTTAGAAGGCAGGGTGGGCTACGAGCAGTACTTC. The V and J genes are TRBV11-2 and TRBJ2-7, with TRBD1 perhaps the D gene, on 5 matching bases. Cut back by 0 bases and 3 bases, the V and J ends lie 12 bases apart. The CDR3 has 15 amino acids, counting the end cysteine and phenylalanine. The CDR3 DNA has 45 bases and is translated from base 1. CDR1 and CDR2 (SGHAT, FQNNGV) derive from the germline V gene.